The next 4 T cell receptor beta chains were all read from a single sample in a study of human T cells and chemical hapten exposure. Stated time point: patch test 1, 2 weeks after DPC sensitization. Treatment given: therapeutic diphenylcyclopropenone sensitization with weekly scalp DPC. TCRdb reanalysed the RACE reads using MiXCR and keeps one entry per CDR3 protein. There are roughly 180,000 distinct CDR3 sequences in the sample; 20% to 25% occur only once, and approximately 6.7% lies in the top ten. The specimen was whole blood, collected in connection with sensitization to the hapten diphenylcyclopropenone (DPC). All receptors derive from a woman aged 45-65 years with alopecia areata. Some clones in this sample may be carry-over from other donors' samples.

This clonotype came up a few times. The chain carries TRBV5-5 and TRBJ1-1; D call uncertain. This CDR3 region has 14 residues. CDR1 is SGHKS, CDR2 YYEKEE, per germline (reference sequence). V lost 0 bases and J lost 5, with 11 bases in between. The CDR3 DNA sequence: TGTGCCAGCAGCTTGGACGGCCTGAGGACTGAAGCTTTCTTT. This gives the protein CASSLDGLRTEAFF.

The sample holds a few counts of this clonotype. The chain is built from TRBV20-1 and TRBJ1-2, with 9 bases that match TRBD1. V gave up 6 bases and J gave up 4 bases; unmatched junction bases: 9. CDR1 is DFQATT and CDR2 is SNEGSKA in the germline V gene (reference sequence). This CDR3 has 14 residues. Here the CDR3 DNA reads TGCAGTGCGCTTCCGGGACAGGGTGTCTATGGCTACACCTTC. Encoded protein: CSALPGQGVYGYTF.

The rearrangement joins TRBV2 to TRBJ2-5; D ambiguous. V lost 3 bases and J lost 0, with 5 bases in between. The CDR3 is 13 residues long. Germline-derived CDR1 and CDR2 are SNHLY and FYNNEI. CDR3 protein: CASSELYQETQYF. The CDR3 DNA reads as TGTGCCAGCAGTGAGCTTTACCAAGAGACCCAGTACTTC.

This clonotype has more than one count but fewer than ten. This chain connects TRBV5-1 to TRBJ2-1, with 10 bases matching TRBD2. V dropped 3 bases and J dropped 5; count of bases not matched to a gene: 14. CDR3 length: 18 residues. Germline-derived CDR1 and CDR2 are SGHRS and YFSETQ. CDR3 DNA: TGCGCCAGCAGCTATGGACTAGCGGAGTCCTCGGCGGACAATGAGCAGTTCTTC. It yields the protein CASSYGLAESSADNEQFF.